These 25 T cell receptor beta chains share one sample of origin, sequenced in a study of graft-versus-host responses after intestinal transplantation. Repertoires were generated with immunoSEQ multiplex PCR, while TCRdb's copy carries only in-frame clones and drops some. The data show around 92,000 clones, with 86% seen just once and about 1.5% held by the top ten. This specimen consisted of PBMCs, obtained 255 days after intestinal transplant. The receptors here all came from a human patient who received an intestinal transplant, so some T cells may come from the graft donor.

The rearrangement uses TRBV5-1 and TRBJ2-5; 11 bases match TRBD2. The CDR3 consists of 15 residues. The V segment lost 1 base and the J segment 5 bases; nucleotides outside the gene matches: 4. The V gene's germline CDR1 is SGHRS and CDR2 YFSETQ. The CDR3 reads CASSLTSGSRETQYF. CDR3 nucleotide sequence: TGCGCCAGCAGCTTGACTAGCGGGAGTAGGGAGACCCAGTACTTC.

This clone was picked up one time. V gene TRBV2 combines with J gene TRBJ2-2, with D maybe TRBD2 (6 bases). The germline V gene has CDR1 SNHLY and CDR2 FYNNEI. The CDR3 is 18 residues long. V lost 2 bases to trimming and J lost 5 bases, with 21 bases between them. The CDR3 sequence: CASSETRGLETQTGELFF. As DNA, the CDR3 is TGTGCCAGCAGTGAAACCCGGGGACTTGAGACCCAAACCGGGGAGCTGTTTTTT.

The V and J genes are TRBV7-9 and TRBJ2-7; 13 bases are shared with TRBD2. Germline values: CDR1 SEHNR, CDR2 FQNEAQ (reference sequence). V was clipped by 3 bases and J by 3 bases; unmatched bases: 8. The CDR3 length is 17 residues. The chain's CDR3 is CASSLRAGTSGNYEQYF. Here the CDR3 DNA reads TGTGCCAGCAGCTTGAGGGCCGGGACTAGCGGGAACTACGAGCAGTACTTC.

The CDR3 DNA follows: TGTGCCACCAGCAGAGATCTGGGTTCGGAGACCCAGTACTTC. Protein: CATSRDLGSETQYF. This chain joins TRBV15 and TRBJ2-5; D is unresolved. The germline V and J ends were trimmed by 0 bases and 5 bases, with 10 bases remaining between them. CDR3 length equals 14 residues. Germline V gives CDR1 LNHNV, CDR2 YYDKDF (reference sequence). The entire variable domain, with the rest obtained from reference TRBV15 and TRBJ2-5, is as follows: DAMVIQNPRYQVTQFGKPVTLSCSQTLNHNVMYWYQQKSSQAPKLLFHYYDKDFNNEADTPDNFQSRRPNTSFCFLDIRSPGLGDTAMYLCATSRDLGSETQYFGPGTRLLVL.

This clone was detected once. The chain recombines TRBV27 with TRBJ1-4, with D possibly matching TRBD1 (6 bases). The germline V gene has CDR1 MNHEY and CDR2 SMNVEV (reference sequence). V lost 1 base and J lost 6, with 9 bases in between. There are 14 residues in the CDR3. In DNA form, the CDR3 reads TGTGCCAGCAGTTTATGGGGGGCGGATGAAAAACTGTTTTTT. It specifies CASSLWGADEKLFF.

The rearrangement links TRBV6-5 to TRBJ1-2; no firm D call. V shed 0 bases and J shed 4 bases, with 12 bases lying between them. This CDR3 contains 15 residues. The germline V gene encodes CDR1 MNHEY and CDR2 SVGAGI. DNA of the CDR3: TGTGCCAGCAGTTACTCGCAGGTTACCCCCTATGGCTACACCTTC. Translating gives CASSYSQVTPYGYTF.

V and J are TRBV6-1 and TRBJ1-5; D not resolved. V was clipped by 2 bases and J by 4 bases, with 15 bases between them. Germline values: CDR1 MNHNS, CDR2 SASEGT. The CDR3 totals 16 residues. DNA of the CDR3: TGTGCCAGCAGTGAAATACGCATGGCCTTTAATCAGCCCCAGCATTTT. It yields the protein CASSEIRMAFNQPQHF.

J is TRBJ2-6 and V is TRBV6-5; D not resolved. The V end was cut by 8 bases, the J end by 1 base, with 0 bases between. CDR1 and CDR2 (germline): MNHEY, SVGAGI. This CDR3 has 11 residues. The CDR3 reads CASSGANVLTF. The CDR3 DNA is TGTGCCAGCTCTGGGGCCAACGTCCTGACTTTC.

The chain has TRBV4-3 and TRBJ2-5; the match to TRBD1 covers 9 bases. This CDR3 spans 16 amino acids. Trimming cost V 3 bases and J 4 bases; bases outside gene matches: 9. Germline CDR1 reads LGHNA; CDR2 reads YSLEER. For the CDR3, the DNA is TGCGCCAGCAGCCAGGCGGTAGGGACAGGGTTAGAGACCCAGTACTTC. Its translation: CASSQAVGTGLETQYF.

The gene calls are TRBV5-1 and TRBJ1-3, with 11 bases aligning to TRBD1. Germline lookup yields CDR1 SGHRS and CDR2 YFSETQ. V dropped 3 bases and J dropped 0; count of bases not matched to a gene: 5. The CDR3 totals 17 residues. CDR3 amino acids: CASSSGQGANSGNTIYF. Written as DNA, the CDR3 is TGCGCCAGCAGCTCCGGACAGGGGGCGAACTCTGGAAACACCATATATTTT.

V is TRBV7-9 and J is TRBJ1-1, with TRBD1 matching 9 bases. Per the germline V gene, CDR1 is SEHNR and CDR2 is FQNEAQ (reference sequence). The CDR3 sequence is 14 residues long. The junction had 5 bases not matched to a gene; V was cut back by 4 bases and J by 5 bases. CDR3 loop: CASSSGQGRTEAFF. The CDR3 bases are TGTGCCAGCAGCTCCGGACAGGGGAGGACTGAAGCTTTCTTT.

CDR3 nucleotides: TGTGCCAGCAGCTCCTACCTCTTCCAGGGGAAAGACAATGAGCAGTTCTTC. This gives the protein CASSSYLFQGKDNEQFF. V is TRBV7-6 and J is TRBJ2-1; tentative D call: TRBD1 (6 bases). V lost 4 bases and J lost 5, with 21 bases in between. The CDR3 totals 17 residues. Germline V gives CDR1 SGHVS, CDR2 FNYEAQ.

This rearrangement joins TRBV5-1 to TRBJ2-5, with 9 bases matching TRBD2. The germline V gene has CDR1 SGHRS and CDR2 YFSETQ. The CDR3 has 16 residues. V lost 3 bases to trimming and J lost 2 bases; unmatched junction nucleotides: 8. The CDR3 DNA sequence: TGCGCCAGCAGCTCCTCGGGACTAGCTGGGCAAGAGACCCAGTACTTC. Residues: CASSSSGLAGQETQYF. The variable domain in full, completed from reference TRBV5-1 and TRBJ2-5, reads KAGVTQTPRYLIKTRGQQVTLSCSPISGHRSVSWYQQTPGQGLQFLFEYFSETQRNKGNFPGRFSGRQFSNSRSEMNVSTLELGDSALYLCASSSSGLAGQETQYFGPGTRLLVL.

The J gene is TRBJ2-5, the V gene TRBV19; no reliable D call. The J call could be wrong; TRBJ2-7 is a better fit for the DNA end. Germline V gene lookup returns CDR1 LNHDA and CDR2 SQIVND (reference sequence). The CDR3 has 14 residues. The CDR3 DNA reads TGTGCCAGTAGCGCGTCTGAGAGGTCCTACGAGCAGTACTTC. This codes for CASSASERSYEQYF.

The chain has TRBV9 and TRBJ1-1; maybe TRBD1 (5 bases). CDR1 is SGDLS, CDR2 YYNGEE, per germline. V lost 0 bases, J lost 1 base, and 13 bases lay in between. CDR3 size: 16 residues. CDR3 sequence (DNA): TGTGCCAGCAGCGTAGCAGGGTTCGCCACGAACACTGAAGCTTTCTTT. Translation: CASSVAGFATNTEAFF.

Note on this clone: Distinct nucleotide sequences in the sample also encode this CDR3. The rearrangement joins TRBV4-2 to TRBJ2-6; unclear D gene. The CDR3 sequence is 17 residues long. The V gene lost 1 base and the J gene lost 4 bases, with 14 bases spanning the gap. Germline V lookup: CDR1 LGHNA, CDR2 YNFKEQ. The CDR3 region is CASSQGGSHSGANVLTF. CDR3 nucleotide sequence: TGTGCCAGCAGCCAAGGCGGTAGCCACTCCGGGGCCAACGTCCTGACTTTC.

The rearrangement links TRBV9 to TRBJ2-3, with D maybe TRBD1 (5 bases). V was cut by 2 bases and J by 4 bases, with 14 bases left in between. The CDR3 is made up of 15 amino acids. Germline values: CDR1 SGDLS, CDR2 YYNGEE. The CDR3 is CASSVWAREADTQYF. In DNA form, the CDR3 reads TGTGCCAGCAGCGTCTGGGCCAGGGAAGCAGATACGCAGTATTTT.

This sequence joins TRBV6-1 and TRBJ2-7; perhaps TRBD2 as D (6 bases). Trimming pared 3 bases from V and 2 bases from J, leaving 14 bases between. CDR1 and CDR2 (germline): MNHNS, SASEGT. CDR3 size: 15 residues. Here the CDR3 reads CASSDSTGAPYEQYF. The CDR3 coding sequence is TGTGCCAGCAGTGATTCTACGGGAGCCCCCTACGAGCAGTACTTC.

CDR3 amino acids: CASSMDGYEQYF. In nucleotides, the CDR3 is TGTGCCAGTAGTATGGATGGCTACGAGCAGTACTTC. The V gene is TRBV19, the J gene TRBJ2-7; D uncertain. In germline, CDR1 is LNHDA, CDR2 SQIVND (reference sequence). The CDR3 consists of 12 residues. V shed 3 bases and J shed 3 bases, with 6 bases lying between them.

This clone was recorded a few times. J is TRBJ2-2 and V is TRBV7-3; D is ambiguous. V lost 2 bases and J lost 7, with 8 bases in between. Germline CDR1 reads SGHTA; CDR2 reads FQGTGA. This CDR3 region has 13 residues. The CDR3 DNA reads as TGTGCCAGCAGCTTACTAAAGGACGGGGAGCTGTTTTTT. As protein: CASSLLKDGELFF.

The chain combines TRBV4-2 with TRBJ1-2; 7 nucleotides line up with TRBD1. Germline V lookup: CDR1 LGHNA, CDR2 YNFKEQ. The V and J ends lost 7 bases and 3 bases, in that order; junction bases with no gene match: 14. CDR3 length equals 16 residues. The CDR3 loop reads CASNPRQGGGDYGYTF. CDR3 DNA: TGTGCCAGCAACCCGCGACAGGGTGGTGGGGACTATGGCTACACCTTC.

CDR3 residues: CASTDRVKRNTIYF. The CDR3 DNA is TGTGCCAGCACCGACAGGGTAAAAAGGAACACCATATATTTT. The V gene is TRBV25-1, the J gene TRBJ1-3, with TRBD1 matching 7 bases. Looked up from germline, CDR1 is MGHDK and CDR2 is SYGVNS. The CDR3 spans 14 residues. J gave up 7 bases and V 7 bases, and 10 bases lay outside the gene matches.

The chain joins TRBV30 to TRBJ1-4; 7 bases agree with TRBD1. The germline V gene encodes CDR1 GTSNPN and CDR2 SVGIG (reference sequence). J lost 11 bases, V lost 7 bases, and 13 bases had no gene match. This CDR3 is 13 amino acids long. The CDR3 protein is CASRWQGVGKLFF. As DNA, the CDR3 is TGTGCCTCCCGGTGGCAGGGGGTTGGCAAACTGTTTTTT.

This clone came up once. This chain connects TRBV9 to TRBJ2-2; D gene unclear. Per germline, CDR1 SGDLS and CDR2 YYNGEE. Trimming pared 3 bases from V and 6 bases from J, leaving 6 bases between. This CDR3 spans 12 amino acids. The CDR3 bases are TGTGCCAGCAGCGACCAGGCCGGGGAGCTGTTTTTT. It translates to CASSDQAGELFF.

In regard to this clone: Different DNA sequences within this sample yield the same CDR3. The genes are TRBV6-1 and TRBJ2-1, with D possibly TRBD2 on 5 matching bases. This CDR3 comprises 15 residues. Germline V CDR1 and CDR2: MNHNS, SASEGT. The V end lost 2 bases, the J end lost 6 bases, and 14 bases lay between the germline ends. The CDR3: CASSEYPSSGNEQFF. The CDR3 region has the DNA TGTGCCAGCAGTGAATACCCTAGCTCTGGCAATGAGCAGTTCTTC.